The 22 T cell receptor beta chains below come from one sample, sequenced in a study of shared clonotypes between healthy human individuals. TCRdb's table, derived via immunoSEQ multiplex PCR, lists solely in-frame clones and lacks some. The table lists a few million clones, around nine tenths of them singletons. Source material: naive CD4+ T cells sorted from blood. Described subset: CD45RA+ positively selected. These receptors were taken from a young man in good health.

The chain uses TRBV7-2 and TRBJ2-7, with TRBD2 matching 11 bases. Germline trimming cut 3 bases from V and 6 bases from J; bases unmatched to any gene: 4. Germline V gene data show CDR1 as SGHTA and CDR2 as FQGNSA. There are 14 residues in the CDR3. The CDR3 nucleotides are TGTGCCAGCAGCTTCCAGCTAGCGGGAGGCGAGCAGTACTTC. Encoded protein: CASSFQLAGGEQYF.

The J gene is TRBJ1-5, the V gene TRBV27; D is perhaps TRBD1 (6 bases). The CDR3 is 15 residues long. Germline V gene lookup returns CDR1 MNHEY and CDR2 SMNVEV (reference sequence). The V end was cut by 0 bases, the J end by 7 bases, with 13 bases between. The CDR3 protein is CASSLSGGPRQPQHF. DNA of the CDR3: TGTGCCAGCAGTTTATCGGGGGGGCCGAGGCAGCCCCAGCATTTT.

The chain joins TRBV25-1 to TRBJ1-2, with D hard to call. Germline V CDR1 and CDR2: MGHDK, SYGVNS. The CDR3 sequence is 12 residues long. V was cut by 4 bases and J by 1 base, with 4 bases left in between. The CDR3 spells CASSANNYGYTF. The CDR3 DNA reads TGTGCCAGCAGTGCCAATAACTATGGCTACACCTTC.

The chain recombines TRBV15 with TRBJ2-2; D is possibly TRBD1 (6 bases). Germline-derived CDR1 and CDR2 are LNHNV and YYDKDF (reference sequence). This CDR3 has 18 amino acids. Trimming cost V 0 bases and J 4 bases, with 18 bases left between them. The CDR3 protein is CATSRDPRTAGGTGELFF. The CDR3 DNA reads as TGTGCCACCAGCAGAGATCCCCGGACAGCCGGCGGCACCGGGGAGCTGTTTTTT.

For the CDR3, the DNA is TGTGCCAGCAGCTTCTTACGACTAGCGGTTGGAGAGACCCAGTACTTC. Its protein product is CASSFLRLAVGETQYF. The chain recombines TRBV5-6 with TRBJ2-5; 9 bases line up with TRBD2. CDR1 is SGHDT, CDR2 YYEEEE, per germline. Trimming at V came to 2 bases and at J to 4 bases, leaving 9 bases not matched to a gene. This CDR3 spans 16 amino acids.

This clone came up a few times. This chain uses TRBV7-9 with TRBJ2-7; tentative D call: TRBD1 (5 bases). V dropped 2 bases and J dropped 2 bases, with 13 bases sitting between them. Germline CDR1 SEHNR, CDR2 FQNEAQ (reference sequence). The CDR3 contains 15 residues. For the CDR3, the DNA is TGTGCCAGCAGCTTAAAGGACATTGGCGCCTACGAGCAGTACTTC. It specifies CASSLKDIGAYEQYF.

The V call is TRBV11-2, the J call TRBJ2-1, with TRBD2 as a possible D gene (6 bases). Trimming cost V 2 bases and J 5 bases, with 10 bases left between them. This CDR3 comprises 14 residues. CDR1 is SGHAT, CDR2 FQNNGV, per germline. The CDR3 region is CASSLWDWDNEQFF. The CDR3 DNA follows: TGTGCCAGCAGCTTATGGGACTGGGACAATGAGCAGTTCTTC.

The J gene is TRBJ1-2, the V gene TRBV11-2, with a tentative D call TRBD1 (6 bases). This CDR3 has 17 residues. CDR1 is SGHAT and CDR2 is FQNNGV in the germline V gene. V was shortened by 1 base and J by 2 bases, with 17 bases between the two germline ends. The CDR3 sequence is CASSLVVGGGLNYGYTF. CDR3 DNA sequence: TGTGCCAGCAGCTTAGTCGTAGGAGGGGGGCTCAACTATGGCTACACCTTC.

A single count supports this clone. The chain couples TRBV2 to TRBJ1-1; weak D call: TRBD1 (5 bases). The CDR3 loop spans 13 amino acids. From germline, CDR1 is SNHLY and CDR2 FYNNEI. With 9 bases removed from V and 1 base from J, the gap between germline ends came to 12 bases. The CDR3 DNA reads as TGTGCCAGGCTACGGGGGGGGAACACTGAAGCTTTCTTT. Protein: CARLRGGNTEAFF.

The rearrangement links TRBV9 to TRBJ2-2, with D tentatively TRBD1 or TRBD2 (5 bases each). V dropped 4 bases and J dropped 6 bases, with 19 bases sitting between them. Per germline, CDR1 SGDLS and CDR2 YYNGEE. CDR3 length: 16 residues. In DNA form, the CDR3 reads TGTGCCAGCAGCCCGGGGCAGTCTGGAAACGCCGGGGAGCTGTTTTTT. Its translation is CASSPGQSGNAGELFF.

This clone was counted a single time. This chain joins TRBV9 and TRBJ2-3; 11 nucleotides match TRBD2. CDR1 is SGDLS, CDR2 YYNGEE, per germline. This CDR3 comprises 16 residues. Trimming at V came to 4 bases and at J to 2 bases, leaving 6 bases not matched to a gene. For the CDR3, the DNA is TGTGCCAGCAGCCCCCAGACTAGCGGGGTCACAGATACGCAGTATTTT. Translation: CASSPQTSGVTDTQYF.

The chain recombines TRBV5-4 with TRBJ1-1; a weak D match, TRBD1 (5 bases). CDR1 SGHNT and CDR2 YYREEE come from the germline V gene (reference sequence). This CDR3 region has 15 residues. V lost 4 bases to trimming and J lost 1 base, with 14 bases between them. CDR3 in amino acids: CASSPPPGANTEAFF. CDR3 DNA sequence: TGTGCCAGCAGCCCTCCCCCCGGGGCGAACACTGAAGCTTTCTTT.

This clone showed up just once. The chain uses TRBV5-6 and TRBJ2-7; D may be TRBD2 (6 bases). Per the germline V gene, CDR1 is SGHDT and CDR2 is YYEEEE. The CDR3 sequence is 15 residues long. V lost 3 bases to trimming and J lost 5 bases, with 18 bases between them. The CDR3 protein is CASSSIWREFDEQYF. The CDR3 DNA follows: TGTGCCAGCAGCTCCATCTGGAGGGAGTTCGACGAGCAGTACTTC.

V gene TRBV9 combines with J gene TRBJ2-5; D unclear. The germline CDR1 and CDR2 sequences are SGDLS and YYNGEE. This CDR3 spans 15 amino acids. The germline V and J ends were trimmed by 0 bases and 2 bases, with 11 bases remaining between them. CDR3 protein: CASSVGPHFQETQYF. The CDR3 nucleotides read TGTGCCAGCAGCGTAGGGCCGCACTTTCAAGAGACCCAGTACTTC.

The V gene is TRBV7-2, the J gene TRBJ2-3; 11 nucleotides match TRBD2. Germline-derived CDR1 and CDR2 are SGHTA and FQGNSA. The length of the CDR3 is 14 residues. V trimming: 1 base; J trimming: 9 bases; junction bases outside the gene matches: 3. The CDR3 nucleotides read TGTGCCAGCAGCTTAGTCCCTAGCGGGAGGACGCAGTATTTT. Amino acids: CASSLVPSGRTQYF.

Worth noting for this clone: Other DNA sequences from this sample encode an identical CDR3 as well. The chain is built from TRBV10-3 and TRBJ2-3; D not resolved. Looked up from germline, CDR1 is ENHRY and CDR2 is SYGVKD. The ends were cut back, 4 bases at V and 2 bases at J, with 4 bases in the middle. The length of the CDR3 is 12 residues. In nucleotides, the CDR3 is TGTGCCATCAGTGGGACCACAGATACGCAGTATTTT. It translates to CAISGTTDTQYF.

This clone was seen just once. The CDR3 bases are TGTGCCAGCAGTGACGTGTGGGCAGTAAGCAATCAGCCCCAGCATTTT. Translation gives CASSDVWAVSNQPQHF. The chain uses TRBV6-4 and TRBJ1-5; D unclear. CDR3 length: 16 amino acids. Between the trimmed V and J ends, which lost 2 bases and 1 base, there was a span of 12 bases. Germline V gene sequence: CDR1 MRHNA, CDR2 SNTAGT.

The chain couples TRBV5-1 to TRBJ1-4; 8 bases align to TRBD1. The CDR3 is 14 amino acids. The germline gives CDR1 SGHRS, CDR2 YFSETQ. Losses at the gene ends were 6 bases for V and 2 bases for J; bases not matched to a gene: 3. CDR3 protein: CASTRQGTNEKLFF. CDR3 nucleotide sequence: TGCGCCAGCACTCGACAGGGGACTAATGAAAAACTGTTTTTT.

The chain carries TRBV15 and TRBJ1-1; D gene unclear. The CDR3 is 15 residues long. V dropped 5 bases and J dropped 1 base, with 14 bases sitting between them. The V gene's germline CDR1 is LNHNV and CDR2 YYDKDF (reference sequence). In nucleotides, the CDR3 is TGTGCCACCAGCCCTCCTGACCGACGGAACACTGAAGCTTTCTTT. Translating gives CATSPPDRRNTEAFF.

The rearrangement uses TRBV6-5 and TRBJ2-7; 9 bases map to TRBD2. The J segment lost 8 bases and the V segment lost 8 bases, leaving 13 bases of the junction unmatched. The CDR3 covers 14 residues. Germline V gene data show CDR1 as MNHEY and CDR2 as SVGAGI. The CDR3 coding sequence is TGTGCCAGCGGAGCCGGGACTAGCTCTAAAAAGCAGTACTTC. Translating gives CASGAGTSSKKQYF.

V is TRBV2 and J is TRBJ1-5; 10 bases match TRBD1. From germline, CDR1 is SNHLY and CDR2 FYNNEI. J was trimmed by 4 bases and V by 3 bases; bases with no gene match: 3. This CDR3 spans 15 amino acids. CDR3 sequence reads: CASSDGDRGNQPQHF. The CDR3 DNA reads TGTGCCAGCAGTGATGGGGACAGGGGAAATCAGCCCCAGCATTTT.

A word on this clone: The identical CDR3 is also encoded by other nucleotide sequences in the sample. V is TRBV2 and J is TRBJ2-7; D not resolved. The CDR3 loop spans 12 amino acids. Trimming took off 8 bases at V and 2 bases at J, with 10 bases between the two ends. The germline CDR1 and CDR2 sequences are SNHLY and FYNNEI. The chain's CDR3 is CASRRTTYEQYF. For the CDR3, the DNA is TGTGCCAGCCGGCGGACCACCTACGAGCAGTACTTC.